This entry is about one TCR beta chain. Its cognate antigen is unknown. The data originate from a study of T cells in Graves' hyperthyroidism and ophthalmopathy. Study results and limitations: Ophthalmopathy and stable hyperthyroidism were separated by a 13 V-J model. Blood also held most thyroid clonotypes expanded beyond 0.001.

V lost 1 base and J 5 bases, leaving 16 bases between the germline ends. CDR1 SGHNT and CDR2 YYREEE come from the germline V gene (reference sequence). The CDR3 has 15 amino acids. Amplified TCR beta CDR3 regions derived from RNA transcripts. The primer set for the first-round RT-PCR of the TCR CDR3 was HTBI. TCRdb re-analysed the multiplex PCR reads in MiXCR, keeping a single row per CDR3 protein. The sample gives 550,000 to 800,000 distinct CDR3 sequences, roughly 17% of which show up once; 15% to 17% is in the top ten. The chain employs TRBV5-4 and TRBJ2-7; TRBD1 might be the D (6 bases). The sequence derives from a middle-aged man with Graves' hyperthyroidism. Material: blood. The CDR3 coding sequence is TGTGCCAGCAGCTTGTATTCAGGGGCGCGCGACGAGCAGTACTTC. Translation gives CASSLYSGARDEQYF.